A selection of T cell receptor beta chains follows, all from one sample in a study of blood T cell repertoires in COVID-19. TCRdb keeps only in-frame clones here, not all; method: immunoSEQ multiplex PCR. The sample lists some 520,000 clones; roughly 89% were seen once. The sequenced sample consisted of peripheral blood. These receptors were taken from a young man with COVID-19, enrolled during active disease. Both conserved end residues are part of each CDR3. A D gene is named only where the DNA matches it firmly. Not every row has a clone size; where given, it reads once, few, many or a size class.

V: TRBV9; D: TRBD2; size: .; J: TRBJ2-2; CDR3: CASSFTSGMNTGELFF; DNA: TGTGCCAGCAGCTTTACTAGCGGAATGAACACCGGGGAGCTGTTTTTT
V: TRBV6-5; D: TRBD1; size: .; J: TRBJ1-4; CDR3: CASSRGQGSEKLFF; DNA: TGTGCCAGCAGCCGGGGACAGGGTAGTGAAAAACTGTTTTTT
V: TRBV11-2; D: TRBD2; size: .; J: TRBJ2-1; CDR3: CASSLVLAGGLAYNEQFF; DNA: TGTGCCAGCAGCTTAGTGCTCGCGGGGGGGCTTGCCTACAATGAGCAGTTCTTC
V: TRBV13; D: TRBD1; size: .; J: TRBJ1-2; CDR3: CASSFTGAAAANYGYTF; DNA: TGTGCCAGCAGCTTCACAGGGGCTGCTGCTGCTAACTATGGCTACACCTTC
V: TRBV2; D: .; size: .; J: TRBJ2-6; CDR3: CASRLQGSGANVLTF; DNA: TGTGCCAGCAGGCTACAGGGCTCTGGGGCCAACGTCCTGACTTTC
V: TRBV5-1; D: TRBD2; size: few; J: TRBJ2-7; CDR3: CASSILAGVIYEQYF; DNA: TGCGCCAGCAGCATACTAGCGGGAGTTATATACGAGCAGTACTTC
V: TRBV3-1/TRBV3-2; D: TRBD1; size: few; J: TRBJ2-7; CDR3: CASSARTGPHEQYF; DNA: TGTGCCAGCAGCGCTAGGACAGGGCCACACGAGCAGTACTTC
V: TRBV11-2; D: TRBD2; size: .; J: TRBJ2-3; CDR3: CASSLGAGVGTDTQYF; DNA: TGTGCCAGCAGCTTAGGAGCGGGAGTGGGGACAGATACGCAGTATTTT
V: TRBV5-1; D: TRBD1; size: .; J: TRBJ1-2; CDR3: CASSLGGTGTANYGYTF; DNA: TGCGCCAGCAGCTTGGGGGGGACAGGCACTGCTAACTATGGCTACACCTTC
V: TRBV6-1; D: .; size: .; J: TRBJ1-5; CDR3: CASSVLHYREYSNQPQHF; DNA: TGTGCCAGCAGTGTTCTCCACTACAGGGAATATAGCAATCAGCCCCAGCATTTT
V: TRBV5-5; D: .; size: .; J: TRBJ1-1; CDR3: CASSLHGGGTEAFF; DNA: TGTGCCAGCAGCTTGCATGGGGGGGGCACTGAAGCTTTCTTT
V: TRBV3-1/TRBV3-2; D: TRBD1; size: .; J: TRBJ1-4; CDR3: CASSHPGTVTNEKLFF; DNA: TGTGCCAGCAGCCATCCCGGGACAGTAACTAATGAAAAACTGTTTTTT
V: TRBV13; D: TRBD1; size: .; J: TRBJ1-1; CDR3: CASSPGTAVAFF; DNA: TGTGCCAGCAGCCCCGGGACAGCCGTAGCTTTCTTT
V: TRBV11-2; D: .; size: .; J: TRBJ1-6; CDR3: CASSLNRGYNSPLHF; DNA: TGTGCCAGCAGCTTAAATAGGGGGTATAATTCACCCCTCCACTTT